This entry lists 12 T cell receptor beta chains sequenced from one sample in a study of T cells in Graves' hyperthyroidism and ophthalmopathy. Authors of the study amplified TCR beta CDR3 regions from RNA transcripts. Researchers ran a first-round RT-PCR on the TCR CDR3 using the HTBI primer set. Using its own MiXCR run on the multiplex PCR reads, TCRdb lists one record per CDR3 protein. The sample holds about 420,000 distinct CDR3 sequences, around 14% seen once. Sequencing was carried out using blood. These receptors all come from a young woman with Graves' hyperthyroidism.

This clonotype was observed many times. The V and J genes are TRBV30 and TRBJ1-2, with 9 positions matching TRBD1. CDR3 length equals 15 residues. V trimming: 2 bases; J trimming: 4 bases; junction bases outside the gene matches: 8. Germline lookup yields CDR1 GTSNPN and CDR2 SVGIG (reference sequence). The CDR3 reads CAWSTFGTGIYGYTF. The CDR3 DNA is TGTGCCTGGAGTACGTTTGGGACAGGGATCTATGGCTACACCTTC. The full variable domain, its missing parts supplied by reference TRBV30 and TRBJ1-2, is SQTIHQWPATLVQPVGSPLSLECTVEGTSNPNLYWYRQAAGRGLQLLFYSVGIGQISSEVPQNLSASRPQDRQFILSSKKLLLSDSGFYLCAWSTFGTGIYGYTFGSGTRLTVV.

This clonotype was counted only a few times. CDR3 sequence: CSARDLSRYHVTEAFF. Written as DNA, the CDR3 is TGCAGTGCTAGAGATCTAAGTAGATACCATGTCACTGAAGCTTTCTTT. This chain links TRBV20-1 with TRBJ1-1, with D unresolved. This CDR3 is 16 amino acids long. The germline gives CDR1 DFQATT, CDR2 SNEGSKA (reference sequence). Deletions cut 0 bases from V and 4 bases from J, with 18 bases between.

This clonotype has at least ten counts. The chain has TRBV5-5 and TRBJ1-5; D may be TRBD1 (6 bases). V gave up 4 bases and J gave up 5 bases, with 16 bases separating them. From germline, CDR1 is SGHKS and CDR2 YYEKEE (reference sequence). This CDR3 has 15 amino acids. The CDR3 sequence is CASSTRDTVDQPQHF. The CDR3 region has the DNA TGTGCCAGCAGCACCCGGGACACCGTCGATCAGCCCCAGCATTTT.

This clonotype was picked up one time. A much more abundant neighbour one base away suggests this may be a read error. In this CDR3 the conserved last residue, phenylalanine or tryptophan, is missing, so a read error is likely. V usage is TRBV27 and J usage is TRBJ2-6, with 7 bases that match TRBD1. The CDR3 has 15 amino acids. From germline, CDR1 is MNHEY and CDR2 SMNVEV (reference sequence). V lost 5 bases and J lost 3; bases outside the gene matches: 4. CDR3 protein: CASSIRTGGANVLTS. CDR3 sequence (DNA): TGTGCCAGCAGTATCCGGACAGGTGGGGCCAACGTCCTGACTTCC.

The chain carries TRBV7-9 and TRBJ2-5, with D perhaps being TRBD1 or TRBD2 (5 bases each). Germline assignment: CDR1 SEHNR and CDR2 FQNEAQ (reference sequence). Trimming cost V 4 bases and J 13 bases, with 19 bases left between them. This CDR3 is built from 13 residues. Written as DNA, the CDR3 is TGTGCCAGCAGCTGGGACCCTACCAGCACATGGTACTTC. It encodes CASSWDPTSTWYF.

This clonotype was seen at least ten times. The CDR3, as DNA: TGTGCCAGCACCCTGGCGGGAGCTAGCACAGATACGCAGTATTTT. Encoded protein: CASTLAGASTDTQYF. The rearrangement joins TRBV6-1 to TRBJ2-3; the match to TRBD2 covers 7 bases. Germline CDR1 reads MNHNS; CDR2 reads SASEGT. With V trimmed by 7 bases and J by 0 bases, 7 bases remained unmatched. The CDR3 runs 15 residues.

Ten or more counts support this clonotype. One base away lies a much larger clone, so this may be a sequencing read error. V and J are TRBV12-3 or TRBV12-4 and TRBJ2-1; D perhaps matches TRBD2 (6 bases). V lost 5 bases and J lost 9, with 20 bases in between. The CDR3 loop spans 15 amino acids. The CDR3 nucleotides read TGTGCCAGCAGTCTCAGCGGGCCCGGTAGGAGTGAGCAGTTCTTC. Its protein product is CASSLSGPGRSEQFF.

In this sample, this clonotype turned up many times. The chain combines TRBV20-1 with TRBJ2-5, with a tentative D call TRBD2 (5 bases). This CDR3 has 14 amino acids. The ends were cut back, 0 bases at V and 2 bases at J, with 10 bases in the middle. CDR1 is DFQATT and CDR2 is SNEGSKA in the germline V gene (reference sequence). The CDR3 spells CSARDSRTQETQYF. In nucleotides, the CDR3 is TGCAGTGCTAGAGACAGCAGGACTCAAGAGACCCAGTACTTC.

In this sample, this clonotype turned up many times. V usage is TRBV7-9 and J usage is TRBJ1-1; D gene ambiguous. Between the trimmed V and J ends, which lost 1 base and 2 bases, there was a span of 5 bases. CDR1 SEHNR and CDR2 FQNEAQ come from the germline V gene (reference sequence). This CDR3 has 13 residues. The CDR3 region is CASSLGFNTEAFF. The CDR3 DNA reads TGTGCCAGCAGCTTAGGGTTTAACACTGAAGCTTTCTTT.

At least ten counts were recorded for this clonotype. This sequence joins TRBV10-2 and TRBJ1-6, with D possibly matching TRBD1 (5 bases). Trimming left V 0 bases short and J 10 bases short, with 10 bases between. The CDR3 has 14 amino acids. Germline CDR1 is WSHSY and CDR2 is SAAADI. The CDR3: CASSESGVGSPLHF. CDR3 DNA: TGCGCCAGCAGTGAGTCAGGGGTCGGCTCACCCCTCCACTTT.

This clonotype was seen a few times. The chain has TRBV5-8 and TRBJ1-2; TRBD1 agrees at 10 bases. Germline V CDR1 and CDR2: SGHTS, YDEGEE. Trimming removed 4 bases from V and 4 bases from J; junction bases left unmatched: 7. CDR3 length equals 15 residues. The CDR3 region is CASSTRDRGTYGYTF. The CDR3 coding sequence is TGTGCCAGCAGCACCCGGGACAGGGGAACCTATGGCTACACCTTC. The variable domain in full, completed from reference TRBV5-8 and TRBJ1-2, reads EAGVTQSPTHLIKTRGQQATLRCSPISGHTSVYWYQQALGLGLQFLLWYDEGEERNRGNFPPRFSGRQFPNYSSELNVNALELEDSALYLCASSTRDRGTYGYTFGSGTRLTVV.

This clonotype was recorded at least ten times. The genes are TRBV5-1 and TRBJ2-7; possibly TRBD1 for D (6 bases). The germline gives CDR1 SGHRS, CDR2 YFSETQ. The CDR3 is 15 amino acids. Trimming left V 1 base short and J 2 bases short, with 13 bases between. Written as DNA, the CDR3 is TGCGCCAGCAGCTTGCTGACAGGAGCCACCTACGAGCAGTACTTC. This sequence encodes CASSLLTGATYEQYF.